This T cell receptor beta chain was obtained from a study of blood T cells in healthy people across ages. Overall study: Capturing about one barcoded beta molecule per two T cells was achieved by template switching.

Next came a second PCR, run for 7 to 11 cycles, which used a sample-barcoded 5' primer along with a J-beta primer mix. Through a template-switch adaptor with 12 random nucleotides, each cDNA molecule received a tag. TCRdb analysed the 5' RACE reads with MiXCR anew, one entry per CDR3 protein. The sample holds some 700,000 distinct CDR3 sequences; 22% are singletons and the top ten take under 25%. Trimming cost V 3 bases and J 8 bases, with 16 bases left between them. This CDR3 comprises 14 residues. Germline CDR1 reads SNHLY; CDR2 reads FYNNEI. Study results and limitations: Those diversity estimates obtained from one million T cells were thought to be underestimates. Diversity was higher, and naive CD4+ cells more numerous, in long-lived donors than in aged donors.

This clonotype showed up just a few times. Its antigen remains unknown. The genes are TRBV2 and TRBJ1-2, with D unclear. The TCR comes from a man in his 70s in good health. Material: blood. Written as DNA, the CDR3 is TGTGCCAGCAGTGAGTCTAAGCTAAGAAGCGGCTACACCTTC. As protein: CASSESKLRSGYTF.